Presented here are 17 T cell receptor beta chains from one specimen sequenced in a study of T cells in Graves' hyperthyroidism and ophthalmopathy. RNA transcripts yielded amplified TCR beta CDR3 regions. The primer set for the first-round RT-PCR of the TCR CDR3 was HTBI. Each CDR3 protein is one row after TCRdb ran MiXCR on the multiplex PCR reads. The data show approximately 690,000 distinct CDR3 sequences, roughly 20% seen once. What was sequenced was blood. All receptors derive from a man younger than 45 with Graves' ophthalmopathy.

This clonotype was picked up many times. The rearrangement uses TRBV20-1 and TRBJ2-7; 14 positions match TRBD2. V trimming: 4 bases; J trimming: 6 bases; junction bases outside the gene matches: 2. CDR3 length: 13 residues. CDR1 and CDR2 from the germline V gene are DFQATT and SNEGSKA (reference sequence). The CDR3 DNA reads TGCAGTGCTAACGGACTAGCGGGAGGCGAGCAGTACTTC. Translated: CSANGLAGGEQYF.

There are a few counts of this clonotype. The chain combines TRBV7-9 with TRBJ2-2; D is uncertain. Trimming cost V 1 base and J 1 base, with 10 bases left between them. The CDR3 extends over 16 amino acids. Germline V gives CDR1 SEHNR, CDR2 FQNEAQ (reference sequence). The CDR3 protein is CASSLVAALNTGELFF. The DNA for the CDR3 is TGTGCCAGCAGCTTAGTGGCAGCTCTGAACACCGGGGAGCTGTTTTTT. Drawing the rest from reference TRBV7-9 and TRBJ2-2, the complete variable domain is DTGVSQNPRHKITKRGQNVTFRCDPISEHNRLYWYRQTLGQGPEFLTYFQNEAQLEKSRLLSDRFSAERPKGSFSTLEIQRTEQGDSAMYLCASSLVAALNTGELFFGEGSRLTVL.

This chain links TRBV28 with TRBJ2-7; no clear D gene. The CDR3 has 12 amino acids. The germline gives CDR1 MDHEN, CDR2 SYDVKM. Between the trimmed V and J ends, which lost 7 bases and 0 bases, there was a span of 7 bases. The CDR3 DNA reads as TGTGCCAGCACCGCAGGCTCCTACGAGCAGTACTTC. Translation: CASTAGSYEQYF. The whole variable domain, remainder taken from reference TRBV28 and TRBJ2-7, is DVKVTQSSRYLVKRTGEKVFLECVQDMDHENMFWYRQDPGLGLRLIYFSYDVKMKEKGDIPEGYSVSREKKERFSLILESASTNQTSMYLCASTAGSYEQYFGPGTRLTVT.

This clonotype was seen only once. The chain is built from TRBV15 and TRBJ1-4, with TRBD1 matching over 9 bases. The germline V gene has CDR1 LNHNV and CDR2 YYDKDF (reference sequence). CDR3 length: 16 residues. The junction had 7 bases not matched to a gene; V was cut back by 3 bases and J by 5 bases. This chain's CDR3 is CATSRGAGQGNEKLFF. As DNA, the CDR3 is TGTGCCACCAGCAGGGGGGCGGGACAGGGAAATGAAAAACTGTTTTTT.

This clonotype has only a few counts. The rearrangement uses TRBV10-3 and TRBJ2-5; D is uncertain. Germline CDR1 and CDR2: ENHRY and SYGVKD. Trimming took off 3 bases at V and 5 bases at J, with 10 bases between the two ends. This CDR3 has 13 amino acids. CDR3 in DNA: TGTGCCATCAGTGAAGACCGTTGGGAGACCCAGTACTTC. The encoded protein is CAISEDRWETQYF.

The genes are TRBV10-3 and TRBJ1-5, with D hard to call. CDR1 ENHRY and CDR2 SYGVKD come from the germline V gene. The CDR3 is made up of 14 amino acids. V was pared by 4 bases and J by 4 bases, with 11 bases between. CDR3 region: CAISVDGMNQPQHF. CDR3 sequence (DNA): TGTGCCATCAGTGTAGACGGTATGAATCAGCCCCAGCATTTT.

The table lists this clonotype with a few counts. The V and J genes are TRBV6-1 and TRBJ2-3, with TRBD2 as a possible D gene (5 bases). Germline lookup yields CDR1 MNHNS and CDR2 SASEGT. Trimming left V 3 bases short and J 6 bases short, with 10 bases between. CDR3 length: 13 amino acids. The chain's CDR3 is CASSDAEVDTQYF. The CDR3 nucleotides are TGTGCCAGCAGTGATGCGGAGGTGGATACGCAGTATTTT.

In this sample, this clonotype turned up a few times. V gene TRBV5-6 combines with J gene TRBJ2-5; D tentatively reads TRBD1 or TRBD2 (5 bases each). V lost 4 bases, J lost 5 bases, and 24 bases lay in between. CDR1 is SGHDT and CDR2 is YYEEEE in the germline V gene. The CDR3 extends over 17 amino acids. DNA of the CDR3: TGTGCCAGCAGCGGGGAGTACGGGACCCAAGGATGGGAGACCCAGTACTTC. Protein sequence: CASSGEYGTQGWETQYF.

This clonotype was seen more than once but under ten times. The gene calls are TRBV20-1 and TRBJ2-5; D may correspond to TRBD1 or TRBD2 (5 bases each). The CDR3 sequence is 13 residues long. The V and J ends lost 5 bases and 0 bases respectively, with 10 bases between them. Per germline, CDR1 DFQATT and CDR2 SNEGSKA (reference sequence). CDR3 loop: CSAGGHNQETQYF. CDR3 DNA: TGCAGTGCTGGAGGACACAACCAAGAGACCCAGTACTTC.

This clonotype was detected once. The V gene is TRBV28, the J gene TRBJ2-3, with D maybe TRBD1 (5 bases). The CDR3 contains 16 residues. V was pared by 2 bases and J by 2 bases, with 14 bases between. The V gene's germline CDR1 is MDHEN and CDR2 SYDVKM. The CDR3 sequence: CASSLSSQGPTDTQYF. DNA of the CDR3: TGTGCCAGCAGTTTAAGTTCGCAGGGCCCCACAGATACGCAGTATTTT.

This clonotype was observed at least ten times. The chain joins TRBV18 to TRBJ1-1; no reliable D call. Trimming took off 1 base at V and 2 bases at J, with 5 bases between the two ends. Germline CDR1 reads KGHSH; CDR2 reads LQKENI. The CDR3 is 13 amino acids. This CDR3 is CASSPHPNTEAFF. The CDR3 DNA reads as TGTGCCAGCTCACCACATCCAAACACTGAAGCTTTCTTT.

The chain links TRBV27 to TRBJ2-1; 9 bases line up with TRBD2. Per germline, CDR1 MNHEY and CDR2 SMNVEV (reference sequence). The CDR3 has 16 amino acids. V shed 0 bases and J 5 bases; nucleotides not matched to a gene: 5. This CDR3 reads CASSLSWLAGNNEQFF. The DNA for the CDR3 is TGTGCCAGCAGTTTATCGTGGCTAGCGGGAAACAATGAGCAGTTCTTC.

In its sample, this clonotype was seen many times. V usage is TRBV12-3 or TRBV12-4 and J usage is TRBJ1-1; D gene ambiguous. The CDR3 runs to 12 residues. V was cut by 0 bases and J by 3 bases, with 2 bases left in between. CDR3 DNA: TGTGCCAGCAGTTTAGCCGACACTGAAGCTTTCTTT. Protein sequence: CASSLADTEAFF.

The table lists this clonotype with a count of one. The V call is TRBV10-2, the J call TRBJ2-1, with 8 bases lining up with TRBD1. Germline CDR1 WSHSY, CDR2 SAAADI. This CDR3 has 20 residues. V lost 0 bases to trimming and J lost 4 bases; unmatched junction nucleotides: 17. CDR3 residues: CASSESRGDLTGGFYNEQFF. The CDR3 DNA reads as TGCGCCAGCAGTGAGTCGAGAGGGGACTTAACAGGGGGTTTTTACAATGAGCAGTTCTTC.

This clonotype was observed a few times. The chain links TRBV27 to TRBJ1-1; weak D call: TRBD1 (6 bases). This CDR3 spans 16 amino acids. The V end was cut by 2 bases, the J end by 6 bases, with 19 bases between. Germline lookup yields CDR1 MNHEY and CDR2 SMNVEV (reference sequence). The DNA for the CDR3 is TGTGCCAGCAGTTTAATGGGGGGCGATGGGGTCTCTGAAGCTTTCTTT. It codes for CASSLMGGDGVSEAFF.

This chain connects TRBV9 to TRBJ2-3; no clear D. This CDR3 is 14 amino acids long. The V gene lost 0 bases and the J gene lost 7 bases, with 12 bases spanning the gap. The V gene's germline CDR1 is SGDLS and CDR2 YYNGEE. The CDR3 DNA reads TGTGCCAGCAGCGTAGGCAGTTTAACAAATACGCAGTATTTT. Its protein is CASSVGSLTNTQYF.

This clonotype has more than one count but fewer than ten. The chain carries TRBV2 and TRBJ2-7; no clear D gene. The CDR3 consists of 13 residues. Germline loops: CDR1 SNHLY, CDR2 FYNNEI. Trimming removed 4 bases at V and 0 bases at J, with 7 bases between. The CDR3 DNA is TGTGCCAGCAGTGGACAAAACTCCTACGAGCAGTACTTC. Translating gives CASSGQNSYEQYF.